This TCR beta chain was identified in a study of CD8+CD57+ T cells in acquired aplastic anemia. Study context: An average of roughly 2.9 ug of DNA was obtained from sorted CD4+ and CD8+ cells. Study-wide results and limits: Patients were compared with controls for CD8+ Simpson's diversity, and no significant difference emerged. Some 30 shared CD8+ CDR3s appeared highly expressed within patients' immunodominant clones.

With regard to this clonotype: What it recognizes is unknown.

The CDR3 has 13 residues. Germline CDR1 MNHEY, CDR2 SVGAGI. Trimming shortened V by 2 bases and J by 8 bases, and 10 bases separated the two germline ends. TCR beta VDJ and CDR3 were profiled, and genomic DNA was the template. TCRdb redid the calling of the reads with MiXCR, one entry per CDR3 protein. The sample has roughly 80,000 distinct CDR3 sequences, around 44% seen once; the top ten hold about 66%. The clonotype comes from a human donor in good health, serving as a control. V usage is TRBV6-5 and J usage is TRBJ2-1, with a possible D match to TRBD1 (5 bases). Sequences were obtained from sorted CD4+, CD8+, or CD8+CD57+ T cells (not recorded which) from PBMCs. The CDR3: CASSYKGVDEQFF. The CDR3 DNA is TGTGCCAGCAGTTACAAAGGGGTCGATGAGCAGTTCTTC.